The rows below give T cell receptor beta chains drawn from one sample of a study of T-cell memory formation after mild COVID-19. TCRdb itself ran the 5' RACE reads through MiXCR, one entry per CDR3 protein. The sample holds hundreds of thousands of distinct CDR3 sequences, 8% to 9% seen once. The sequenced material came from PBMCs or a T cell subset sorted from them (not recorded which). The receptors stem from a young man who had mild COVID-19 (a few samples of this study predate the infection). Cell type and time point are not known. CDR3s leave out the opening cysteine and the closing phenylalanine or tryptophan. The order of the fields is V gene, D gene, CDR3 protein. D genes are given only for firm matches.

TRBV9 | TRBD2 | ASSATGLAGVDEQF
TRBV29-1 | - | SVGGNEQF
TRBV5-1 | - | ASSQGTGNEQF
TRBV6-2/TRBV6-3 | TRBD2 | ASSYGTSGYNEQF
TRBV11-2 | TRBD2 | ASSLLPAGGPQETQY
TRBV6-5 | - | ASSPRGNQYQPQH
TRBV20-1 | TRBD2 | SANGGNSYNEQF
TRBV19 | - | ASSLWNLGNEQF
TRBV5-1 | TRBD2 | ASSLLSGVSTDTQY
TRBV5-1 | - | ASSLDVGGTDWNGYT
TRBV15 | - | ATSTARTMNTEAF
TRBV7-2 | TRBD1 | ASSGTDRGEQY
TRBV9 | - | ASSVEGEWTGNQPQH
TRBV7-3 | - | ASSLTGGYEQY
TRBV6-6 | - | ASERGGGNTIY
TRBV11-2 | TRBD1 | ASSRSRQGETQY
TRBV29-1 | - | SVSPGTSNQPQH
TRBV7-2 | - | ASSLYPEYTDTQY
TRBV6-5 | TRBD1 | ASSRDRDQTYEQY
TRBV7-2 | - | ASSPRERGAF
TRBV5-6 | - | ASSPPPVGHNEQF
TRBV7-2 | - | ASSLWGASGELF
TRBV19 | - | ASQNQGTDTQY
TRBV6-2/TRBV6-3 | - | ASSYPAVRAEKLF
TRBV20-1 | - | SARIDSSGDTQY
TRBV11-2 | - | ASSPFINQPQH
TRBV5-1 | - | ASSKDNYGYT
TRBV6-2/TRBV6-3 | - | ASSYYSKNTDTQY
TRBV5-1 | - | ASSPARSSQETQY
TRBV7-9 | - | ASSLVRDTSLEETQY
TRBV5-1 | - | ASSLDPGTKAF
TRBV6-5 | - | ASSSALNYGYT
TRBV9 | - | ASSPGTTETQY
TRBV6-1 | TRBD1 | ASRRQGHQPQH
TRBV29-1 | TRBD1 | SVGRGTGAGGYT
TRBV20-1 | - | SASEGRKGSRYNEQF
TRBV19 | - | ATHVFGLAKNIQY
TRBV9 | - | ARSATNEQF
TRBV4-2 | - | ASSQESRLTGELF
TRBV7-9 | - | ASSFLPDEQF
TRBV6-6 | - | ASSYSYRDDYGYT
TRBV6-5 | TRBD2 | ASSYELKGGTSGVPPDTQY
TRBV29-1 | - | SVETFRDTEAF
TRBV19 | - | ASSPRQGIINQPQH
TRBV5-1 | - | ASSRTAISTDTQY
TRBV24-1 | - | ATSDPALTTGELF
TRBV20-1 | - | SALQVDGNTIY
TRBV2 | TRBD1 | ASSEARQGRGEAF
TRBV7-2 | TRBD2 | ASSPIPGRGSYEQY
TRBV3-1 | TRBD2 | ASSQAGAGGFYEQF
TRBV19 | - | ASSPSGATDTQY
TRBV5-1 | - | ASKVSTEAF
TRBV2 | - | ASTGGSEQY
TRBV14 | - | ASIQYRGKNIQY
TRBV2 | - | ASRDGEGELF
TRBV5-1 | - | ASSLVLADTEAF
TRBV6-6 | - | ASILTGDQPQH